Following are 10 T cell receptor beta chains from one sample sequenced in a study of identical twins. One entry per CDR3 protein results from TCRdb running MiXCR on the 5' RACE reads. The table shows 700,000 to 950,000 distinct CDR3 sequences, with around 12% occurring only once. This same sample was also part of a study on yellow fever vaccine responses in identical twins.

The specimen was PBMCs. Every receptor here comes from a woman between 18 and 29 years old in good health.

The chain links TRBV7-9 to TRBJ2-5; D is undetermined. The CDR3 contains 14 residues. Trimming removed 8 bases at V and 2 bases at J, with 15 bases between. CDR1 is SEHNR and CDR2 is FQNEAQ in the germline V gene (reference sequence). CDR3 in DNA: TGTGCCAGCGGCTCCGTGGCAGTTCAAGAGACCCAGTACTTC. Translation: CASGSVAVQETQYF.

The chain is built from TRBV11-2 and TRBJ2-2; 9 positions match TRBD2. The CDR3 extends over 14 amino acids. The V and J ends lost 5 bases and 7 bases, in that order; junction bases with no gene match: 5. Germline CDR1 and CDR2: SGHAT and FQNNGV. CDR3 loop: CASSPRREGGELFF. The CDR3, as DNA: TGTGCCAGCAGCCCCCGGCGGGAGGGCGGGGAGCTGTTTTTT.

V is TRBV2 and J is TRBJ2-1, with D possibly called TRBD1 or TRBD2 (6 bases each). The CDR3 sequence is 14 residues long. Deletions cut 11 bases from V and 0 bases from J, with 14 bases between. Germline values: CDR1 SNHLY, CDR2 FYNNEI. The CDR3 spells CASRGANSYNEQFF. The CDR3 DNA reads as TGTGCCTCTAGGGGGGCCAACTCCTACAATGAGCAGTTCTTC. Based on the CDR3 plus reference TRBV2 and TRBJ2-1, the full variable domain is EPEVTQTPSHQVTQMGQEVILRCVPISNHLYFYWYRQILGQKVEFLVSFYNNEISEKSEIFDDQFSVERPDGSNFTLKIRSTKLEDSAMYFCASRGANSYNEQFFGPGTRLTVL.

This rearrangement joins TRBV5-1 to TRBJ2-1, with D possibly being TRBD1 (5 bases). The V end was cut by 2 bases, the J end by 3 bases, with 12 bases between. This CDR3 spans 15 amino acids. Per the germline V gene, CDR1 is SGHRS and CDR2 is YFSETQ. The CDR3 nucleotides are TGCGCCAGCAGCTTTACCCCGGACAACTACAATGAGCAGTTCTTC. Protein: CASSFTPDNYNEQFF.

This clonotype showed up just a few times. The V call is TRBV7-7, the J call TRBJ2-2, with 12 bases fitting TRBD2. Unmatched junction bases numbered 5, after V lost 6 bases and J lost 6 bases. CDR1 and CDR2 from the germline V gene are SSHAT and FNYEAQ (reference sequence). This CDR3 comprises 15 residues. The CDR3 sequence is CASSRLAGDAGELFF. The DNA for the CDR3 is TGTGCCAGCAGTAGACTAGCGGGAGATGCCGGGGAGCTGTTTTTT.

This clonotype was counted a few times. This sequence joins TRBV20-1 and TRBJ1-2, with D unresolved. This CDR3 is built from 14 residues. V was trimmed by 6 bases and J by 0 bases, leaving 14 bases between them. CDR1 and CDR2 (germline): DFQATT, SNEGSKA (reference sequence). CDR3 sequence: CSAPKAGTNYGYTF. CDR3 coding DNA: TGCAGTGCCCCTAAGGCCGGGACTAACTATGGCTACACCTTC.

This chain links TRBV3-1 with TRBJ2-4; D not certain. The CDR3 is made up of 17 amino acids. Germline V gene lookup returns CDR1 LGHDT and CDR2 YNNKEL (reference sequence). The ends were cut back, 0 bases at V and 0 bases at J, with 12 bases in the middle. CDR3 in DNA: TGTGCCAGCAGCCAAGATGATGGGGTACTAGCCAAAAACATTCAGTACTTC. It specifies CASSQDDGVLAKNIQYF.

This clonotype turned up a few times. The V call is TRBV20-1, the J call TRBJ2-1, with TRBD2 identical over 12 bases. Germline CDR1 and CDR2: DFQATT and SNEGSKA (reference sequence). The CDR3 covers 17 residues. After removal of 3 bases from V and 0 bases from J, the junction contained 6 bases not matched to a gene. CDR3 DNA: TGCAGTGCTAGGGGGACTAGCGGGTCTAGCTCCTACAATGAGCAGTTCTTC. This sequence encodes CSARGTSGSSSYNEQFF.

This clonotype was detected only a few times. The chain carries TRBV5-1 and TRBJ2-3, with unresolved D. Trimming pared 1 base from V and 1 base from J, leaving 22 bases between. Germline values: CDR1 SGHRS, CDR2 YFSETQ. The CDR3 is made up of 19 amino acids. The chain's CDR3 is CASSLRPIGPGRGTDTQYF. CDR3 in DNA: TGCGCCAGCAGCTTGCGGCCGATAGGGCCCGGACGTGGCACAGATACGCAGTATTTT.

DNA for the CDR3: TGTGCCAGCAGTGTCATGGGACAGGCGGGCTACAATGAGCAGTTCTTC. Translating gives CASSVMGQAGYNEQFF. The chain carries TRBV2 and TRBJ2-1; 8 bases fit TRBD1. Trimming took 4 bases from V and 3 from J; bases not matched to a gene: 8. The CDR3 loop spans 16 amino acids. Germline V gene lookup returns CDR1 SNHLY and CDR2 FYNNEI.